Shown below are 10 T cell receptor beta chains from a single sample sequenced in a study of radiation and T cells in renal cell carcinoma (TCRdb year 2020). The time point label, as the study defines it: baseline pretreatment blood. In the paper's terms, the treatment or condition label means: 15 Gy SBRT to primary tumor, nephrectomy 4 weeks later. To prepare the library, the immunoSEQ multiplex PCR assay was applied. TCRdb retrieved this table from immuneACCESS and kept in-frame rearrangements only. Not all clones are present; in checked studies, unresolved V genes account for under half, and no reason is known for the remainder. The sample records about 140,000 clones, 70% to 90% of which are singletons. Less than 25% of the sample comes from the top ten. This specimen consisted of blood, obtained from a patient whose treatment included radiotherapy and nephrectomy. The receptors come from a woman between 45 and 65 years old with renal cell carcinoma.

The V call is TRBV6-1, the J call TRBJ1-5, with 8 bases aligning to TRBD1. V gave up 2 bases and J gave up 0 bases; unmatched junction bases: 9. Germline assignment: CDR1 MNHNS and CDR2 SASEGT. The CDR3 has 18 amino acids. Here the CDR3 reads CASSETTGDLHSNQPQHF. The CDR3 region has the DNA TGTGCCAGCAGTGAAACGACAGGGGACCTTCATAGCAATCAGCCCCAGCATTTT.

The chain recombines TRBV6-5 with TRBJ2-1, with a possible D match to TRBD1 (5 bases). Trimming shortened V by 6 bases and J by 0 bases, and 12 bases separated the two germline ends. The CDR3 spans 15 residues. Germline CDR1 reads MNHEY; CDR2 reads SVGAGI. CDR3 nucleotides: TGTGCCAGCAGCAAAGGGGCTGGCTCCTACAATGAGCAGTTCTTC. Its protein product is CASSKGAGSYNEQFF.

This clone has only a few counts. V gene TRBV11-2 combines with J gene TRBJ1-1; unclear D gene. V was trimmed by 8 bases and J by 0 bases, leaving 16 bases between them. Germline loops: CDR1 SGHAT, CDR2 FQNNGV. This CDR3 contains 15 residues. The CDR3 DNA sequence: TGTGCCAGCCGCTCGGTCCCTACTATGAACACTGAAGCTTTCTTT. Its translation is CASRSVPTMNTEAFF.

This clone was detected a few times. This chain links TRBV19 with TRBJ1-6, with unresolved D. Germline CDR1 is LNHDA and CDR2 is SQIVND (reference sequence). The CDR3 runs to 13 residues. V lost 6 bases and J 6 bases, leaving 9 bases between the germline ends. The DNA of the CDR3 is TGTGCCAGTAGGTCGGACGGTAATTCACCCCTCCACTTT. Amino acids: CASRSDGNSPLHF.

This clone was seen a handful of times. The chain links TRBV4-3 to TRBJ1-1; D is uncertain. Germline CDR1 reads LGHNA; CDR2 reads YSLEER. The V end was cut by 0 bases, the J end by 1 base, with 6 bases between. CDR3 length: 14 residues. The CDR3 protein is CASSQDRGNTEAFF. As DNA, the CDR3 is TGCGCCAGCAGCCAAGATCGAGGGAACACTGAAGCTTTCTTT.

The V call is TRBV7-2, the J call TRBJ2-3; 7 bases line up with TRBD2. Trimming took 6 bases from V and 8 from J; bases not matched to a gene: 8. Germline V gene data show CDR1 as SGHTA and CDR2 as FQGNSA. The CDR3 has 13 residues. CDR3 sequence (DNA): TGTGCCAGCAGATCAACTAGCGATGGTACGCAGTATTTT. Residues: CASRSTSDGTQYF. Based on the CDR3 plus reference TRBV7-2 and TRBJ2-3, the full variable domain is GAGVSQSPSNKVTEKGKDVELRCDPISGHTALYWYRQSLGQGLEFLIYFQGNSAPDKSGLPSDRFSAERTGGSVSTLTIQRTQQEDSAVYLCASRSTSDGTQYFGPGTRLTVL.

Here the CDR3 reads CASSFGTSGIYEQYF. CDR3 sequence (DNA): TGTGCCAGCAGCTTCGGGACTAGCGGAATTTACGAGCAGTACTTC. The chain couples TRBV5-4 to TRBJ2-7; 11 bases align to TRBD2. V trimming: 2 bases; J trimming: 4 bases; junction bases outside the gene matches: 5. There are 15 residues in the CDR3. Germline V CDR1 and CDR2: SGHNT, YYREEE (reference sequence).

The rearrangement uses TRBV5-1 and TRBJ1-1, with 8 bases lining up with TRBD1. The CDR3 loop spans 14 amino acids. In germline, CDR1 is SGHRS, CDR2 YFSETQ. After removal of 7 bases from V and 1 base from J, the junction contained 6 bases not matched to a gene. The CDR3 loop reads CASALQGENTEAFF. The CDR3 region has the DNA TGCGCCAGCGCCCTACAGGGGGAGAACACTGAAGCTTTCTTT.

The gene calls are TRBV15 and TRBJ2-3, with TRBD1 matching over 8 bases. The V and J ends lost 0 bases and 3 bases, in that order; junction bases with no gene match: 8. This CDR3 has 17 residues. In germline, CDR1 is LNHNV, CDR2 YYDKDF (reference sequence). As DNA, the CDR3 is TGTGCCACCAGCAGAGAATACAGGACAGGGCGAACAGATACGCAGTATTTT. Its translation is CATSREYRTGRTDTQYF.

The gene calls are TRBV30 and TRBJ1-5; D gene ambiguous. The germline CDR1 and CDR2 sequences are GTSNPN and SVGIG (reference sequence). CDR3 length equals 13 residues. Between the trimmed V and J ends, which lost 1 base and 5 bases, there was a span of 9 bases. As DNA, the CDR3 is TGTGCCTGGAGTGATTCAGTCTATCAGCCCCAGCATTTT. Protein product: CAWSDSVYQPQHF.